This T cell receptor beta chain is drawn from a study of blood T cell repertoires in COVID-19. Study-wide context: The study drew acute and convalescent COVID-19 samples from the United States, Italy and Spain. The cDNA or gDNA used as material had been derived from T cells, B-cell-depleted T cells, or PBMCs.

Original methodology: It was from reference gene primer amplification that nucleated cell counts were estimated. Measured with immunoSEQ multiplex PCR; TCRdb has only the in-frame clones, and not every one. The D gene and trimming were derived from the DNA, and the V and J assignments and clone size from that table. This table has roughly 230,000 clones, about 86% appearing once. The CDR3 runs 13 residues. Per germline, CDR1 SNHLY and CDR2 FYNNEI. The V end was cut by 2 bases, the J end by 3 bases, with 8 bases between. This receptor was obtained from a middle-aged man with active or convalescent COVID-19. The chain recombines TRBV2 with TRBJ2-7; D is possibly TRBD1 (5 bases). Specimen: peripheral blood. CDR3 bases: TGTGCCAGCAGTGAAAGACAGCTCTACGAGCAGTACTTC. This gives the protein CASSERQLYEQYF.